The 4 T cell receptor beta chains given below trace back to one sample, sequenced in a study of blood T cell repertoires in COVID-19. TCRdb's copy holds only in-frame clones and misses some; the assay was immunoSEQ multiplex PCR. The sample holds roughly 520,000 clones, over 75% seen once. Sequences were obtained from PBMCs or T cells enriched from blood (not recorded which). These receptor sequences come from a middle-aged woman who had recovered from COVID-19.

The gene calls are TRBV19 and TRBJ2-1, with 13 bases matching TRBD2. V shed 11 bases, J shed 8 bases, and the junction held 12 bases outside the gene matches. The CDR3 covers 15 residues. Germline CDR1 is LNHDA and CDR2 is SQIVND (reference sequence). CDR3 sequence reads: CAVRGLAGVWDEQFF. The CDR3 DNA is TGTGCCGTAAGAGGACTAGCGGGAGTGTGGGATGAGCAGTTCTTC.

The rearrangement uses TRBV6-5 and TRBJ1-1, with TRBD1 matching over 7 bases. The junction had 2 bases not matched to a gene; V was cut back by 0 bases and J by 1 base. The CDR3 totals 15 residues. Germline CDR1 MNHEY, CDR2 SVGAGI. The CDR3 sequence: CASSYSRGRNTEAFF. CDR3 DNA sequence: TGTGCCAGCAGTTACTCAAGGGGGCGGAACACTGAAGCTTTCTTT.

The chain recombines TRBV5-6 with TRBJ2-5, with D perhaps TRBD2 (6 bases). V was trimmed by 2 bases and J by 1 base, leaving 9 bases between them. Looked up from germline, CDR1 is SGHDT and CDR2 is YYEEEE. CDR3 length equals 14 residues. The CDR3, as DNA: TGTGCCAGCAGCTTCGGGGGAACCCAAGAGACCCAGTACTTC. This encodes CASSFGGTQETQYF.

The chain couples TRBV6-5 to TRBJ2-1; TRBD2 is a possible D gene (6 bases). CDR3 length: 16 residues. In germline, CDR1 is MNHEY, CDR2 SVGAGI. V was shortened by 1 base and J by 0 bases, with 10 bases between the two germline ends. CDR3 protein: CASSYWAGSSYNEQFF. CDR3 DNA: TGTGCCAGCAGTTACTGGGCGGGATCCTCCTACAATGAGCAGTTCTTC.